This is a list of T cell receptor beta chains from one sample in a study of blood T cell repertoires in COVID-19. Assay used: immunoSEQ multiplex PCR; TCRdb lists only in-frame clones, some missing. The sample consists of about 160,000 clones, under 95% of them appearing once. The sequenced material came from peripheral blood. The receptor set was obtained from a man aged 18 to 30 with acute or convalescent COVID-19. Each CDR3 is given with its conserved first and last residue. Each record gives: V gene, J gene, clone size, D gene, CDR3 protein, CDR3 DNA. A D gene is named only where the DNA matches it firmly. The size entry is marked missing in some rows and otherwise reads once, few, many or a size class.

TRBV9,TRBJ1-4,.,.,CASSLGPTNEKLFF,TGTGCCAGCAGCCTGGGGCCGACTAATGAAAAACTGTTTTTT
TRBV30,TRBJ1-4,.,.,CAWSVQTVGLNEKLFF,TGTGCCTGGAGTGTACAAACCGTTGGGCTAAATGAAAAACTGTTTTTT
TRBV7-2,TRBJ2-1,.,.,CASSLRAAFSYNEQFF,TGTGCCAGCAGCCTCCGAGCGGCCTTCTCCTACAATGAGCAGTTCTTC
TRBV30,TRBJ1-6,.,TRBD1,CAWSDRDRGQSPLHF,TGTGCCTGGAGTGACCGGGACAGGGGGCAATCACCCCTCCACTTT
TRBV5-1,TRBJ1-1,.,.,CASSPGGPSQEAFF,TGCGCCAGCAGCCCAGGAGGTCCCAGTCAGGAGGCTTTCTTT
TRBV19,TRBJ2-1,.,TRBD2,CASFSGSHNEQFF,TGTGCCAGTTTTAGCGGGAGTCACAATGAGCAGTTCTTC
TRBV5-1,TRBJ1-1,.,.,CASSLKGVTEAFF,TGCGCCAGCAGCTTGAAGGGAGTCACTGAAGCTTTCTTT
TRBV5-1,TRBJ1-3,.,.,CASSTLTGSGNTIYF,TGCGCCAGCAGCACCTTGACGGGATCTGGAAACACCATATATTTT
TRBV2,TRBJ1-6,.,.,CASSRDSSYNSPLHF,TGTGCCAGCAGCCGGGACTCCAGTTATAATTCACCCCTCCACTTT
TRBV30,TRBJ1-2,.,.,CAFLGGGYGYTF,TGTGCCTTTCTGGGGGGAGGCTATGGCTACACCTTC
TRBV5-4,TRBJ1-6,.,TRBD1,CASSFRGQRNSPLHF,TGTGCCAGCAGCTTCCGGGGACAGAGAAATTCACCCCTCCACTTT
TRBV2,TRBJ2-1,.,TRBD2,CASRGLASFNEQFF,TGTGCCAGCAGGGGACTAGCGTCTTTTAATGAGCAGTTCTTC
TRBV7-2,TRBJ2-7,.,.,CASSRGDRPYEQYF,TGTGCCAGCAGCCGGGGGGACAGGCCCTACGAGCAGTACTTC
TRBV10-1,TRBJ2-1,once,TRBD2,CASSESVAGGPSNEQFF,TGCGCCAGCAGTGAGTCCGTCGCGGGAGGACCCTCCAATGAGCAGTTCTTC
TRBV3-1/TRBV3-2,TRBJ2-7,.,TRBD2,CASSHPSGGTYEQYF,TGTGCCAGCAGCCACCCTAGCGGGGGTACCTACGAGCAGTACTTC
TRBV3-1/TRBV3-2,TRBJ1-1,once,.,CASSLDQRAEAFF,TGTGCCAGCAGTTTGGACCAGAGGGCTGAAGCTTTCTTT
TRBV27,TRBJ1-5,.,TRBD1,CASGIGQGWNQPQHF,TGTGCCAGCGGGATCGGACAGGGGTGGAATCAGCCCCAGCATTTT
TRBV5-1,TRBJ2-2,few,.,CASSLTGGGELFF,TGCGCCAGCAGCTTGACGGGTGGCGGGGAGCTGTTTTTT
TRBV6-5,TRBJ1-3,few,.,CASGTPLLNTIYF,TGTGCCAGCGGGACTCCGCTTTTAAACACCATATATTTT
TRBV24-1,TRBJ2-1,.,.,CATSHPSSYNEQFF,TGTGCCACCAGTCACCCTAGCTCCTACAATGAGCAGTTCTTC
TRBV14,TRBJ2-2,.,TRBD2,CASSQWASGLSTGELFF,TGTGCCAGCAGCCAATGGGCTAGCGGACTTTCCACCGGGGAGCTGTTTTTT
TRBV5-1,TRBJ1-2,.,TRBD1,CASSLNPTGDYGYTF,TGCGCCAGCAGCTTGAACCCGACAGGGGACTATGGCTACACCTTC
TRBV4-1,TRBJ1-2,once,TRBD1,CASSQPFGRDSFNYGYTF,TGCGCCAGCAGCCAGCCATTCGGCAGGGACAGTTTTAACTATGGCTACACCTTC
TRBV5-1,TRBJ1-1,.,.,CASSLRGMNTEAFF,TGCGCCAGCAGCTTGAGAGGGATGAACACTGAAGCTTTCTTT
TRBV19,TRBJ1-1,.,TRBD1,CASSIRTGAVEAFF,TGTGCCAGTAGTATCCGGACAGGGGCGGTTGAAGCTTTCTTT
TRBV19,TRBJ1-2,.,.,CASRSGLDVSVYGYTF,TGTGCCAGTAGGTCGGGACTTGACGTTAGTGTCTATGGCTACACCTTC
TRBV4-1,TRBJ2-2,.,.,CASSQEGQEFAGELFF,TGCGCCAGCAGCCAAGAGGGGCAGGAGTTCGCCGGGGAGCTGTTTTTT
TRBV7-6,TRBJ1-2,.,.,CASSVRYYLPGDYGYTF,TGTGCCAGCAGCGTCCGCTACTATCTCCCCGGGGACTATGGCTACACCTTC
TRBV19,TRBJ2-7,.,TRBD1,CASSTKAIEWTGGAYEQYF,TGTGCCAGTAGCACAAAAGCAATAGAATGGACAGGGGGGGCCTACGAGCAGTACTTC
TRBV12-5,TRBJ2-7,.,.,CASGLVGLFSYEQYF,TGTGCTAGTGGTTTGGTTGGGCTCTTCTCCTACGAGCAGTACTTC
TRBV5-8,TRBJ2-3,.,.,CASSFGLSTDTQYF,TGTGCCAGCAGCTTCGGACTGAGCACAGATACGCAGTATTTT
TRBV5-6,TRBJ2-2,.,.,CASSLRQASSTGELFF,TGTGCCAGCAGCTTGCGACAGGCTTCCTCCACCGGGGAGCTGTTTTTT
TRBV10-3,TRBJ1-2,.,TRBD1,CAISGTGSILYGYTF,TGTGCCATCTCCGGGACAGGTTCCATTCTCTATGGCTACACCTTC
TRBV30,TRBJ1-5,once,.,CAWSAGYNQPQHF,TGTGCCTGGAGTGCAGGTTACAATCAGCCCCAGCATTTT
TRBV3-1/TRBV3-2,TRBJ2-5,.,TRBD2,CASSQLAVQETQYF,TGTGCCAGCAGCCAACTAGCGGTCCAAGAGACCCAGTACTTC
TRBV9,TRBJ2-7,.,TRBD1,CASSAGQGSFYEQYF,TGTGCCAGCAGCGCCGGACAGGGCAGTTTCTACGAGCAGTACTTC
TRBV19,TRBJ1-1,.,.,CASSIRARRTEAFF,TGTGCCAGTAGTATCAGGGCGCGAAGGACTGAAGCTTTCTTT
TRBV7-6,TRBJ1-6,.,.,CASSLWGRGAESPLHF,TGTGCCAGCAGCTTATGGGGGCGGGGGGCCGAATCACCCCTCCACTTT
TRBV27,TRBJ1-6,few,TRBD1,CASSLAGQGRYSPLHF,TGTGCCAGCAGTTTAGCGGGACAGGGAAGATATTCGCCCCTCCACTTT
TRBV27,TRBJ1-2,.,.,CASSITRGPGYGYTF,TGTGCCAGCAGTATTACCAGGGGACCGGGCTATGGCTACACCTTC
TRBV18,TRBJ2-2,.,TRBD2,CASSRTSGKNGELFF,TGTGCCAGCTCACGGACTAGCGGGAAAAACGGGGAGCTGTTTTTT
TRBV3-1/TRBV3-2,TRBJ1-2,.,.,CASSQDRGLAGYTF,TGTGCCAGCAGCCAAGACAGGGGCTTGGCTGGCTACACCTTC